The rows below give T cell receptor beta chains drawn from one sample of a study of Ad26.COV2.S vaccination and SARS-CoV-2 variants. Assay: immunoSEQ multiplex PCR; the TCRdb copy retains only in-frame clones and omits some. The sample includes about 420,000 clones, approximately 87% of them seen just once. Specimen: peripheral blood, collected in a trial of Ad26.COV2.S vaccine versus placebo. The receptors were sampled from a person between 18 and 65 years old who received the Ad26.COV2.S COVID-19 vaccine or a placebo. Each CDR3 is given with its conserved first and last residue. The D gene is left open where the match is weak. Rows give clone size only sometimes, using once, few, many, or a class for an expanded clone.

>NA|TRBV7-2|NA|14|TRBJ1-4
CASSFTGGDEKLFF
TGTGCCAGCAGCTTTACGGGGGGCGACGAAAAACTGTTTTTT
>NA|TRBV5-1|TRBD2|16|TRBJ2-3
CASSSRTSGVTDTQYF
TGCGCCAGCAGCTCCCGGACTAGCGGGGTTACAGATACGCAGTATTTT
>NA|TRBV10-2|TRBD2|15|TRBJ2-7
CASSSLAGGPYEQYF
TGCGCCAGCAGTTCTCTAGCGGGGGGGCCGTACGAGCAGTACTTC
>NA|TRBV2|NA|16|TRBJ2-5
CASGLGGRGLQETQYF
TGTGCCAGTGGACTGGGGGGGCGGGGCCTACAAGAGACCCAGTACTTC
>NA|TRBV2|NA|14|TRBJ1-2
CASKGPLRGYGYTF
TGTGCCAGCAAGGGACCCTTACGGGGGTATGGCTACACCTTC
>NA|TRBV28|NA|13|TRBJ1-1
CASSLTTPPEAFF
TGTGCCAGCAGTTTAACTACTCCACCTGAAGCTTTCTTT
>few|TRBV18|NA|15|TRBJ2-7
CASSPQGPLRDEQYF
TGTGCCAGCTCACCCCAGGGGCCTCTACGTGACGAGCAGTACTTC
>NA|TRBV5-1|NA|15|TRBJ2-5
CASSPQRAGQETQYF
TGCGCCAGCAGCCCCCAAAGGGCGGGGCAAGAGACCCAGTACTTC
>NA|TRBV27|NA|13|TRBJ1-2
CASSLGQGYGYTF
TGTGCCAGCAGTTTGGGTCAGGGGTATGGCTACACCTTC
>NA|TRBV6-2/TRBV6-3|NA|14|TRBJ2-1
CASSYPNLANEQFF
TGTGCCAGCAGTTACCCGAATCTAGCGAATGAGCAGTTCTTC
>NA|TRBV29-1|NA|17|TRBJ2-3
CSVEGPAGAYRANTQYF
TGCAGCGTTGAAGGCCCCGCTGGGGCGTACAGGGCAAATACGCAGTATTTT
>NA|TRBV5-1|NA|14|TRBJ2-7
CASSPGDSYYEQYF
TGCGCCAGCAGCCCGGGGGACAGCTACTACGAGCAGTACTTC
>NA|TRBV18|NA|16|TRBJ1-4
CASSARHVATNEKLFF
TGTGCCAGCTCCGCTCGACACGTTGCAACTAATGAAAAACTGTTTTTT
>NA|TRBV6-2/TRBV6-3|TRBD2|15|TRBJ2-3
CASSRGGLSTDTQYF
TGTGCCAGCAGCCGCGGGGGACTGAGCACAGATACGCAGTATTTT
>NA|TRBV11-2|NA|17|TRBJ1-4
CASSPSGVGHSGEKLFF
TGTGCCAGCAGCCCTAGTGGGGTAGGACACTCGGGTGAAAAACTGTTTTTT
>NA|TRBV13|TRBD1|15|TRBJ2-5
CASSLGTGDFETQYF
TGTGCCAGCAGCTTAGGTACAGGGGATTTTGAGACCCAGTACTTC
>NA|TRBV5-6|NA|15|TRBJ2-7
CASRSSMAGSYEQYF
TGTGCCAGCAGATCCTCTATGGCGGGGTCCTACGAGCAGTACTTC
>NA|TRBV9|NA|14|TRBJ2-3
CASSVGGSRDTQYF
TGTGCCAGCAGCGTAGGGGGGTCTAGAGATACGCAGTATTTT
>NA|TRBV9|TRBD1|14|TRBJ2-5
CASSVGGQVETQYF
TGTGCCAGCAGCGTAGGGGGACAGGTGGAGACCCAGTACTTC
>once|TRBV19|NA|13|TRBJ1-4
CASSIAGNEKLFF
TGTGCCAGTAGTATTGCCGGCAATGAAAAACTGTTTTTT
>NA|TRBV25-1|TRBD2|18|TRBJ2-5
CASSEYEGGSGVGETQYF
TGTGCCAGCAGTGAATATGAAGGCGGTAGCGGGGTTGGAGAGACCCAGTACTTC
>NA|TRBV30|TRBD2|14|TRBJ2-3
CAWRAGSDMDTQYF
TGTGCCTGGAGAGCGGGGTCGGACATGGATACGCAGTATTTT